The 5 T cell receptor beta chains reported below all come from one sample, sequenced in a study of blood T cell repertoires in COVID-19. Data came from immunoSEQ multiplex PCR; TCRdb stores just in-frame clones and leaves some out. The sample has around 380,000 clones, approximately 87% seen once. Sequencing was performed on PBMCs or T cells enriched from blood (not recorded which). Source of these receptors: a man in his thirties or forties who had recovered from COVID-19.

The chain employs TRBV28 and TRBJ2-7, with D perhaps matching TRBD2 (5 bases). Germline CDR1 and CDR2: MDHEN and SYDVKM. Between the trimmed V and J ends, which lost 2 bases and 0 bases, there was a span of 5 bases. CDR3 length: 13 amino acids. The CDR3 loop is CASSLGSSYEQYF. The CDR3 DNA reads TGTGCCAGCAGTTTAGGGAGCTCCTACGAGCAGTACTTC.

V gene TRBV12-5 combines with J gene TRBJ2-7; TRBD1 might be the D (5 bases). CDR3 length equals 15 residues. CDR1 and CDR2 (germline): LGHNT, FRNRAP. Trimming removed 1 base from V and 6 bases from J, with 16 bases in between. For the CDR3, the DNA is TGTGCTAGTGGTTTGGGGGGTGGGCAGGGCCGCGAGCAGTACTTC. Residues: CASGLGGGQGREQYF.

The chain links TRBV30 to TRBJ1-1, with a possible D match to TRBD1 (5 bases). Trimming took off 5 bases at V and 5 bases at J, with 15 bases between the two ends. CDR1 is GTSNPN and CDR2 is SVGIG in the germline V gene (reference sequence). The CDR3 consists of 13 residues. The CDR3 spells CAWYSLRGTEAFF. Written as DNA, the CDR3 is TGTGCCTGGTACAGCCTACGGGGGACTGAAGCTTTCTTT.

The chain joins TRBV6-5 to TRBJ1-2, with 7 bases lining up with TRBD1. Germline CDR1 reads MNHEY; CDR2 reads SVGAGI. V trimming: 0 bases; J trimming: 10 bases; junction bases outside the gene matches: 11. This CDR3 contains 15 residues. This CDR3 is CASSYSSGQRRVYTF. In DNA, the CDR3 is TGTGCCAGCAGTTACTCATCGGGACAGCGCCGCGTCTACACCTTC.

In this sample, this clone turned up a few times. The chain employs TRBV12-3 or TRBV12-4 and TRBJ1-5; a weak D match, TRBD1 (5 bases). The CDR3 runs 12 residues. V was clipped by 6 bases and J by 3 bases, with 6 bases between them. The CDR3 here is CASRDNNQPQHF. The CDR3 nucleotides read TGTGCCAGCAGGGACAACAATCAGCCCCAGCATTTT.